Listed below are T cell receptor beta chains from one sample, sequenced in a study of control samples from healthy donors and cancer patients. The data were produced by immunoSEQ multiplex PCR, yet TCRdb's version contains in-frame clones alone and is incomplete. The sample has some 80,000 clones; approximately 92% are singletons. The specimen sequenced was blood. These receptors came from a woman in her sixties or seventies in good health. Each CDR3 is given with its conserved first and last residue. Fields, in order: V gene, clone size, J gene, D gene, CDR3 DNA, CDR3 protein. The D gene is left open where the match is weak. Size values are once, few and many counts, or a class for expanded clones, and some rows have none.

v_gene: TRBV27; abundance: .; j_gene: TRBJ2-2; d_gene: TRBD2; CDR3nt: TGTGCCAGCAGTTTATTTTATACTAGCGGGAGGGCTGGCGGGGAGCTGTTTTTT; CDR3aa: CASSLFYTSGRAGGELFF
v_gene: TRBV4-2; abundance: .; j_gene: TRBJ1-5; d_gene: TRBD1; CDR3nt: TGTGCCAGCAGCCAAGATGTCCTCAGGGACAGAAACAATCAGCCCCAGCATTTT; CDR3aa: CASSQDVLRDRNNQPQHF
v_gene: TRBV5-1; abundance: .; j_gene: TRBJ1-3; d_gene: .; CDR3nt: TGCGCCAGCAGCCTTGACAGACCCCGGGGGGGAAACACCATATATTTT; CDR3aa: CASSLDRPRGGNTIYF
v_gene: TRBV5-4; abundance: few; j_gene: TRBJ1-3; d_gene: .; CDR3nt: TGTGCCAGCAGCTTGCAACTGGGAAGTGGAAACACCATATATTTT; CDR3aa: CASSLQLGSGNTIYF
v_gene: TRBV30; abundance: .; j_gene: TRBJ2-2; d_gene: .; CDR3nt: TGTGCCTGGAGTCGCAACACTAACACCGGGGAGCTGTTTTTT; CDR3aa: CAWSRNTNTGELFF
v_gene: TRBV2; abundance: .; j_gene: TRBJ1-1; d_gene: .; CDR3nt: TGTGCCAGCAGTGAAGGAAGAGGGACGGCTCCTGTTTTCTTT; CDR3aa: CASSEGRGTAPVFF
v_gene: TRBV30; abundance: .; j_gene: TRBJ2-5; d_gene: .; CDR3nt: TGTGCCTGGAGTCCCCCGGGAGTCGAGGAGACCCAGTACTTC; CDR3aa: CAWSPPGVEETQYF
v_gene: TRBV19; abundance: .; j_gene: TRBJ1-1; d_gene: .; CDR3nt: TGTGCCAGTAGTGGGGAACTCGGCGGCGTACAAAACACTGAAGCTTTCTTT; CDR3aa: CASSGELGGVQNTEAFF
v_gene: TRBV24-1; abundance: once; j_gene: TRBJ2-2; d_gene: .; CDR3nt: TGTGCCGTTTCAGACCTCATCACCGGGGAGCTGTTTTTT; CDR3aa: CAVSDLITGELFF
v_gene: TRBV14; abundance: .; j_gene: TRBJ1-2; d_gene: .; CDR3nt: TGTGCCAGCAGCCCGTTCAGGGAGATAGAAGGCTACACCTTC; CDR3aa: CASSPFREIEGYTF
v_gene: TRBV11-2; abundance: .; j_gene: TRBJ1-2; d_gene: TRBD1; CDR3nt: TGTGCCAGCAACCAGGGACAGCCTAACTATGGCTACACCTTC; CDR3aa: CASNQGQPNYGYTF
v_gene: TRBV10-3; abundance: .; j_gene: TRBJ1-1; d_gene: .; CDR3nt: TGTGCCATCCGGGGATCGAACACTGAAGCTTTCTTT; CDR3aa: CAIRGSNTEAFF
v_gene: TRBV24-1; abundance: once; j_gene: TRBJ2-3; d_gene: TRBD1; CDR3nt: TGTGCCACCAGTGCCCTCCCCGGGACAGCTAGCACAGATACGCAGTATTTT; CDR3aa: CATSALPGTASTDTQYF
v_gene: TRBV11-2; abundance: once; j_gene: TRBJ2-7; d_gene: TRBD2; CDR3nt: TGTGCCAGCAGAGTTAGCGGGAGGGCCTCTCAGTACTTC; CDR3aa: CASRVSGRASQYF
v_gene: TRBV15; abundance: .; j_gene: TRBJ1-4; d_gene: .; CDR3nt: TGTGCCACCAGCAGACGGTCCGAAAAACTGTTTTTT; CDR3aa: CATSRRSEKLFF
v_gene: TRBV28; abundance: .; j_gene: TRBJ1-2; d_gene: TRBD1; CDR3nt: TGTGCCAGCAGTTATTCACAGGGGGCGGGTAACTATGGCTACACCTTC; CDR3aa: CASSYSQGAGNYGYTF
v_gene: TRBV2; abundance: .; j_gene: TRBJ1-3; d_gene: .; CDR3nt: TGTGCCAGCCGGGGACAAGGAAACACCATATATTTT; CDR3aa: CASRGQGNTIYF
v_gene: TRBV7-2; abundance: .; j_gene: TRBJ1-1; d_gene: .; CDR3nt: TGTGCCAGCAGCTTAGCGGGACACACGAACACTGAAGCTTTCTTT; CDR3aa: CASSLAGHTNTEAFF
v_gene: TRBV6-1; abundance: .; j_gene: TRBJ2-2; d_gene: .; CDR3nt: TGTGCCAGCAGTGATTGGACACAGCTCGCGAACACCGGGGAGCTGTTTTTT; CDR3aa: CASSDWTQLANTGELFF
v_gene: TRBV7-9; abundance: .; j_gene: TRBJ2-5; d_gene: TRBD2; CDR3nt: TGTGCCAGCAGCCGGAGCGGGGTGGGGGAGACCCAGTACTTC; CDR3aa: CASSRSGVGETQYF
v_gene: TRBV11-2; abundance: once; j_gene: TRBJ2-5; d_gene: .; CDR3nt: TGTGCCAGCAGCTTTAACAAGGTGACCCAGTACTTC; CDR3aa: CASSFNKVTQYF
v_gene: TRBV7-8; abundance: .; j_gene: TRBJ2-1; d_gene: .; CDR3nt: TGTGCCAGCAGCCGCGGCCGAGACTTCGATTACAATGAGCAGTTCTTC; CDR3aa: CASSRGRDFDYNEQFF
v_gene: TRBV23-1; abundance: once; j_gene: TRBJ2-2; d_gene: .; CDR3nt: TGCGCCAGCAGTCCCCGCACAGGGTGGGGGCGGTTAGGTACCGGGGAGCTGTTTTTT; CDR3aa: CASSPRTGWGRLGTGELFF
v_gene: TRBV7-9; abundance: few; j_gene: TRBJ2-7; d_gene: .; CDR3nt: TGTGCCAGCAGCCACTGGGGGCCGACCTACGAGCAGTACTTC; CDR3aa: CASSHWGPTYEQYF
v_gene: TRBV7-6; abundance: .; j_gene: TRBJ1-5; d_gene: .; CDR3nt: TGTGCCAGCAGCCCTGGAAACGGCGATCAGCCCCAGCATTTT; CDR3aa: CASSPGNGDQPQHF
v_gene: TRBV5-1; abundance: .; j_gene: TRBJ2-1; d_gene: TRBD2; CDR3nt: TGCGCCAGCAGCCCGGCAGCGGGAAAGGTCTACAATGAGCAGTTCTTC; CDR3aa: CASSPAAGKVYNEQFF
v_gene: TRBV28; abundance: .; j_gene: TRBJ2-7; d_gene: TRBD1; CDR3nt: TGTGCCAGCAGTGAAATACAGGGGACCTACGAGCAGTACTTC; CDR3aa: CASSEIQGTYEQYF
v_gene: TRBV5-1; abundance: .; j_gene: TRBJ2-2; d_gene: .; CDR3nt: TGCGCCAGCAGCTTGGAGGGGTCGGAACCGAACACCGGGGAGCTGTTTTTT; CDR3aa: CASSLEGSEPNTGELFF
v_gene: TRBV7-2; abundance: .; j_gene: TRBJ2-5; d_gene: TRBD2; CDR3nt: TGTGCCAGCAGTTCCGGACTAGCGGGAACAGAGACCCAGTACTTC; CDR3aa: CASSSGLAGTETQYF
v_gene: TRBV5-1; abundance: .; j_gene: TRBJ1-1; d_gene: .; CDR3nt: TGCGCCAGCAGCCCTATGGGGATGGGTTTGTCTGGTGCTTTCTTT; CDR3aa: CASSPMGMGLSGAFF
v_gene: TRBV2; abundance: .; j_gene: TRBJ2-4; d_gene: .; CDR3nt: TGTGCCAGCAGTGAAAGCCAGGGGAAGGACATTCAGTACTTC; CDR3aa: CASSESQGKDIQYF
v_gene: TRBV9; abundance: .; j_gene: TRBJ1-3; d_gene: .; CDR3nt: TGTGCCAGCGCACAGGCCTCTGGAAACACCATATATTTT; CDR3aa: CASAQASGNTIYF
v_gene: TRBV10-3; abundance: .; j_gene: TRBJ2-2; d_gene: TRBD2; CDR3nt: TGTGCCATCAGGTCCCAACCCGGACTAGCGGGAACCACCGGGGAGCTGTTTTTT; CDR3aa: CAIRSQPGLAGTTGELFF
v_gene: TRBV5-1; abundance: .; j_gene: TRBJ2-7; d_gene: TRBD2; CDR3nt: TGCGCCAGCAGCTTGACGGAGCGGGGCTCCTACGAGCAGTACTTC; CDR3aa: CASSLTERGSYEQYF
v_gene: TRBV7-2; abundance: .; j_gene: TRBJ2-1; d_gene: .; CDR3nt: TGTGCCAGCAGCTCCCTGGACTCCATAAATGAGCAGTTCTTC; CDR3aa: CASSSLDSINEQFF
v_gene: TRBV30; abundance: .; j_gene: TRBJ2-3; d_gene: .; CDR3nt: TGTGCCTGGACCCACGGACAGCTCACAGATACGCAGTATTTT; CDR3aa: CAWTHGQLTDTQYF
v_gene: TRBV6-5; abundance: .; j_gene: TRBJ1-1; d_gene: TRBD1; CDR3nt: TGTGCCAGCAGTTTGGGGACAGGGGGCACTGAAGCTTTCTTT; CDR3aa: CASSLGTGGTEAFF